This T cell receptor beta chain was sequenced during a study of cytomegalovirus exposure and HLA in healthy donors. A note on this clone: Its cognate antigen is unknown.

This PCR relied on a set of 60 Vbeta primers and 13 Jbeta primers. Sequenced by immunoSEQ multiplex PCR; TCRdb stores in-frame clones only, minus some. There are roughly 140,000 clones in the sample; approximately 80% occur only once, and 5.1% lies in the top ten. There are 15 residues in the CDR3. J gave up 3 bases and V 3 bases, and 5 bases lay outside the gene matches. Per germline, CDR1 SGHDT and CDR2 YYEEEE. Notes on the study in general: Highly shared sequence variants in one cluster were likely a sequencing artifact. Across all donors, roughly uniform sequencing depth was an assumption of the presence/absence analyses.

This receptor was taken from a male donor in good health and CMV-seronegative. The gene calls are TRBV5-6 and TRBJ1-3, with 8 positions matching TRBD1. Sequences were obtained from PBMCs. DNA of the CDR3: TGTGCCAGCAGCTCACAGGGGGTATATGGAAACACCATATATTTT. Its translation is CASSSQGVYGNTIYF.